This TCR beta chain appears in the sequencing data of a study of blood T cell repertoires in COVID-19 (dated by TCRdb to 2018 to 2021). About the study as a whole: The collaborator samples originated in the United States, Italy and Spain and spanned the acute and convalescent phases of COVID-19. The material from the prospective study consisted of cDNA or gDNA derived from T cells, B-cell-depleted T cells, or PBMCs. The dataset comprised deeply sampled blood TCRbeta repertoires from subjects exposed to, actively infected with, or recovered from COVID-19. The repertoires were released in a freely available public database meant as a resource for research on the immune response to SARS-CoV-2. Samples came from the ongoing ImmuneRACE study (first 160 participants) plus 1,254 subjects from 6 global collaborators. A de-identified subject ID, COVID-19 status, age in years and sex were almost always included in the sample metadata. HLA class I and class II types, where available, came from metadata supplied by the sample provider rather than from assay-based typing. Overall study results and their limits: The quantity of clinical and demographic metadata differed by source and by participant and was supplied without curation.

TCRbeta CDR3 regions were amplified from genomic DNA by means of the immunoSEQ Assay, a bias-controlled multiplex PCR. The authors' analysis ran thus. The number of nucleated cells in each sample was estimated by amplification of reference gene primers within the assay. Sequence reads were collapsed and filtered to measure the absolute abundance of every unique TCRbeta CDR3 rearrangement. For each sample, productive Simpson clonality was calculated by taking the square root of Simpson's diversity index across productive rearrangements. The source is immuneACCESS, and TCRdb retained only in-frame sequences with V and J called. Part of the clones is not carried over; for the studies checked, unresolved V genes explain less than half of this, and the remainder is unexplained. The V and J calls and clone size come from that table; D and trimming were worked out from the DNA. The sample has 200,000 to 250,000 clones on record, around 89% of them singletons. The ten largest clones take up less than 2% of the sample.

As concerns this clone: Its cognate antigen has yet to be identified. No clone much larger than this one lies a single base away; base qualities are absent.

The collaborating institutions used their own protocols to collect whole blood in K2EDTA tubes. For TCRbeta analysis, collaborators shipped samples as frozen whole blood, isolated PBMCs, or DNA extracted from either of those sample types. Trimming leaves V shorter by 1 base and J shorter by 2 bases, with the junction holding 3 bases beyond the gene matches. CDR1 and CDR2 are drawn from the germline V gene: SGHDT, YYEEEE. The CDR3 runs 14 amino acids, cysteine and phenylalanine included. CDR3 DNA is the only sequence kept; it has 42 bases, read in frame from the first base. This receptor was taken from a man aged 65 to 85 with acute or convalescent COVID-19. The chain is made from TRBV5-6 and TRBJ2-7, with TRBD2 matching 7 junction bases. Sequencing was done on a sample of peripheral blood. The nucleotides read TGTGCCAGCAGCTTGAGCGGGATCCCCTACGAGCAGTACTTC. It translates as CASSLSGIPYEQYF. The full variable domain, with segments outside the CDR3 supplied by the reference TRBV5-6 and TRBJ2-7 proteins, appears as DAGVTQSPTHLIKTRGQQVTLRCSPKSGHDTVSWYQQALGQGPQFIFQYYEEEERQRGNFPDRFSGHQFPNYSSELNVNALLLGDSALYLCASSLSGIPYEQYFGPGTRLTVT.